The clone carrying this T cell receptor (beta chain) was seen many times. RNA transcripts yielded amplified TCR beta CDR3 regions. Primed by the HTBI set, a first-round RT-PCR was run on the TCR CDR3. One entry per CDR3 protein, called by TCRdb with MiXCR from the multiplex PCR reads. The data hold some 370,000 distinct CDR3 sequences, with about a sixth observed a single time. The sample comes from a study of T cells in Graves' hyperthyroidism and ophthalmopathy. Uncontrolled infection, other autoimmune disease, pregnancy or lactation led to exclusion. This CDR3 spans 17 amino acids. CDR1 is SGHRS, CDR2 YFSETQ, per germline. The V and J ends lost 0 bases and 0 bases, in that order; junction bases with no gene match: 3.

The material sequenced was blood. The sequence derives from a woman in her 30s with Graves' hyperthyroidism that later progressed to Graves' ophthalmopathy. The V and J genes are TRBV5-1 and TRBJ1-6; TRBD1 agrees at 7 bases. CDR3 protein: CASSLATGSSYNSPLHF. CDR3 nucleotides: TGCGCCAGCAGCTTGGCGACAGGGAGCTCCTATAATTCACCCCTCCACTTT.